The clone carrying this TCR beta chain has at least ten counts. Its antigen remains unknown. The germline V gene encodes CDR1 DFQATT and CDR2 SNEGSKA (reference sequence). Trimming took 6 bases from V and 0 from J; bases not matched to a gene: 6. CDR3 length: 15 amino acids. The data originate from a study of T-cell reconstitution after alpha-beta-depleted transplantation in children. It was with unique molecular identifiers that the TCRbeta library was prepared. TCRdb independently ran MiXCR on the PCR reads; one entry per CDR3 protein. The table lists over 200,000 distinct CDR3 sequences, approximately 11% of them singletons. The study's findings and limits: At one year after transplant, newly produced T cells mostly accounted for T-cell counts and diversity. The origin of alpha-beta T cells about two months after transplant was reportedly several hundred expanded graft clones.

The rearrangement links TRBV20-1 to TRBJ2-3, with 10 bases that match TRBD2. This TCR derives from a child younger than two with acute myeloid leukemia, due to receive a stem cell transplant. This sample comprised PBMCs, obtained before TCRalphabeta/CD19-depleted stem cell transplant. CDR3 nucleotide sequence: TGCAGTGCAACCACTAGCGGGACCAGCACAGATACGCAGTATTTT. Amino acid sequence: CSATTSGTSTDTQYF.